Below are 8 T cell receptor beta chains sequenced from a single sample in a study of blood T cell repertoires in COVID-19. The data were produced by immunoSEQ multiplex PCR, yet TCRdb's version contains in-frame clones alone and is incomplete. The sample lists a few hundred thousand clones; approximately 80% were seen once. The sequencing sample was made of peripheral blood. The receptors here all came from a human donor in a cohort sampled during active COVID-19.

The rearrangement uses TRBV15 and TRBJ1-5; D is unresolved. This CDR3 spans 15 amino acids. Trimming pared 0 bases from V and 6 bases from J, leaving 12 bases between. Per germline, CDR1 LNHNV and CDR2 YYDKDF (reference sequence). CDR3 bases: TGTGCCACCAGCAGAGATCCTAGGCCCAGTCAGCCCCAGCATTTT. It translates to CATSRDPRPSQPQHF.

The V call is TRBV18, the J call TRBJ2-1; 9 positions match TRBD1. Germline V CDR1 and CDR2: KGHSH, LQKENI. The CDR3 runs 15 residues. The V and J ends lost 8 bases and 4 bases, in that order; junction bases with no gene match: 9. This chain's CDR3 is CASQADRGPYNEQFF. CDR3 in DNA: TGTGCCAGCCAGGCGGACAGGGGACCTTACAATGAGCAGTTCTTC.

The rearrangement uses TRBV7-9 and TRBJ2-1; D not resolved. CDR1 and CDR2 from the germline V gene are SEHNR and FQNEAQ (reference sequence). Trimming stripped 5 bases from V and 5 bases from J, with 16 bases between. This CDR3 region has 15 residues. The CDR3 reads CASSLRPTVNNEQFF. CDR3 DNA sequence: TGTGCCAGCAGCCTCCGCCCCACTGTCAACAATGAGCAGTTCTTC.

A single count supports this clone. The chain has TRBV3-1 (or the pseudogene TRBV3-2) and TRBJ2-1, with 9 bases that match TRBD1. The CDR3 loop spans 16 amino acids. The germline CDR1 and CDR2 sequences are LGHDT and YNNKEL (reference sequence). Trimming removed 3 bases from V and 9 bases from J; junction bases left unmatched: 12. As DNA, the CDR3 is TGTGCCAGCAGCCAGGACGGGACAGGGACGGGTGGTGAGCAGTTCTTC. It yields the protein CASSQDGTGTGGEQFF.

This rearrangement joins TRBV28 to TRBJ2-1; 9 bases map to TRBD2. The CDR3 contains 15 residues. Losses at the gene ends were 5 bases for V and 6 bases for J; bases not matched to a gene: 8. CDR1 and CDR2 from the germline V gene are MDHEN and SYDVKM. The CDR3 DNA sequence: TGTGCCAGCAGTCCTCTGAGCGGGAGGAGCAATGAGCAGTTCTTC. Residues: CASSPLSGRSNEQFF.

The V call is TRBV29-1, the J call TRBJ2-3, with TRBD1 identical over 7 bases. This CDR3 spans 14 amino acids. The trim removed 4 bases at V and 0 bases at J, leaving 4 bases unmatched. CDR1 SQVTM and CDR2 ANQGSEA come from the germline V gene. CDR3 sequence: CSVGPGQSTDTQYF. The CDR3 nucleotides read TGCAGCGTTGGGCCGGGACAGAGCACAGATACGCAGTATTTT.

The V gene is TRBV5-5, the J gene TRBJ2-7; D is unresolved. V was trimmed by 1 base and J by 2 bases, leaving 13 bases between them. The CDR3 consists of 15 residues. Germline values: CDR1 SGHKS, CDR2 YYEKEE (reference sequence). CDR3 DNA sequence: TGTGCCAGCAGCTTGAATCCGTCCGAGGCCTACGAGCAGTACTTC. This translates into CASSLNPSEAYEQYF.

The rearrangement joins TRBV7-9 to TRBJ1-3; a possible D gene is TRBD1 (5 bases). Deletions cut 3 bases from V and 2 bases from J, with 8 bases between. CDR1 SEHNR and CDR2 FQNEAQ come from the germline V gene (reference sequence). CDR3 size: 14 residues. The CDR3 region is CASSLARAGNTIYF. As DNA, the CDR3 is TGTGCCAGCAGCTTGGCCAGGGCTGGAAACACCATATATTTT.